These 9 T cell receptor beta chains originate from one sample sequenced in a study of radiation and T cells in renal cell carcinoma. TCRdb keeps only in-frame clones here, not all; method: immunoSEQ multiplex PCR. The sample lists approximately 140,000 clones, roughly nine tenths occurring once. As for time point: baseline pretreatment blood. This sample's treatment: 15 Gy SBRT to primary tumor, nephrectomy 4 weeks later. This specimen was blood, taken from a patient whose treatment included radiotherapy and nephrectomy. Receptor source: a woman aged 65 to 85 with renal cell carcinoma.

The chain joins TRBV7-2 to TRBJ2-3, with 9 bases identical to TRBD1. Trimming cost V 5 bases and J 0 bases; bases outside gene matches: 3. CDR1 SGHTA and CDR2 FQGNSA come from the germline V gene. The CDR3 contains 15 residues. CDR3 nucleotides: TGTGCCAGCAGCCCAGACAGGGGGAGCACAGATACGCAGTATTTT. Translating it yields CASSPDRGSTDTQYF.

CDR3 nucleotide sequence: TGTGCCAGCAGCTTAGCGCTGGGGGAGCAGTTCTTC. Protein sequence: CASSLALGEQFF. The gene calls are TRBV7-2 and TRBJ2-1; no firm D call. CDR1 is SGHTA and CDR2 is FQGNSA in the germline V gene. V shed 0 bases and J shed 10 bases, with 7 bases lying between them. This CDR3 comprises 12 residues.

The chain has TRBV19 and TRBJ2-2; TRBD2 agrees at 14 bases. The germline V gene encodes CDR1 LNHDA and CDR2 SQIVND (reference sequence). This CDR3 spans 16 amino acids. Unmatched junction bases numbered 4, after V lost 6 bases and J lost 4 bases. The CDR3 is CASSRLAGGLTGELFF. CDR3 bases: TGTGCCAGTAGCAGACTAGCGGGGGGGCTCACCGGGGAGCTGTTTTTT.

The J gene is TRBJ2-6, the V gene TRBV6-6; D not resolved. CDR1 is MNHNY, CDR2 SVGAGI, per germline (reference sequence). V shed 5 bases and J shed 0 bases, with 8 bases lying between them. This CDR3 is 15 amino acids long. The CDR3 DNA reads as TGTGCCAGCAGTCGGAAATCCTCTGGGGCCAACGTCCTGACTTTC. Protein product: CASSRKSSGANVLTF.

The V call is TRBV23-1, the J call TRBJ1-2; 7 bases align to TRBD1. TRBV23-1 is recorded as an ORF, its role being uncertain. J gave up 1 base and V 5 bases, and 4 bases lay outside the gene matches. The CDR3 totals 14 residues. The CDR3 spells CASSTTGFNYGYTF. The CDR3, as DNA: TGCGCCAGCAGTACGACAGGGTTTAACTATGGCTACACCTTC.

This clone was recorded once. The chain has TRBV5-1 and TRBJ2-3, with TRBD1 identical over 7 bases. With V trimmed by 3 bases and J by 0 bases, 1 base remained unmatched. CDR1 is SGHRS and CDR2 is YFSETQ in the germline V gene. The length of the CDR3 is 14 residues. The CDR3 DNA reads TGCGCCAGCAGCTGGGGACAGAGCACAGATACGCAGTATTTT. It specifies CASSWGQSTDTQYF.

The chain employs TRBV7-3 and TRBJ1-4, with 8 bases aligning to TRBD1. CDR3 length: 19 amino acids. Per the germline V gene, CDR1 is SGHTA and CDR2 is FQGTGA. Trimming took 1 base from V and 5 from J; bases not matched to a gene: 15. This chain's CDR3 is CASSLSGSRDRFSNEKLFF. CDR3 nucleotides: TGTGCCAGCAGCTTAAGTGGGTCCCGGGACAGGTTCTCGAATGAAAAACTGTTTTTT.

Points on this clone: The germline gene is not matched at one end of the junction; a read error may be the cause. The V and J genes are TRBV10-3 and TRBJ1-5; no reliable D call. The germline CDR1 and CDR2 sequences are ENHRY and SYGVKD. The length of the CDR3 is 14 residues. The CDR3 bases are TGTGCCATCAGCGAGTCTACGGGCAATCAGCCCCAGCATTTT. Protein product: CAISESTGNQPQHF.

The chain employs TRBV9 and TRBJ1-6; D remains unclear. Trimming cost V 0 bases and J 7 bases, with 11 bases left between them. The CDR3 contains 15 residues. CDR1 and CDR2 from the germline V gene are SGDLS and YYNGEE. The CDR3, as DNA: TGTGCCAGCAGCGTAGGACCCGGAATGAATTCACCCCTCCACTTT. This encodes CASSVGPGMNSPLHF.